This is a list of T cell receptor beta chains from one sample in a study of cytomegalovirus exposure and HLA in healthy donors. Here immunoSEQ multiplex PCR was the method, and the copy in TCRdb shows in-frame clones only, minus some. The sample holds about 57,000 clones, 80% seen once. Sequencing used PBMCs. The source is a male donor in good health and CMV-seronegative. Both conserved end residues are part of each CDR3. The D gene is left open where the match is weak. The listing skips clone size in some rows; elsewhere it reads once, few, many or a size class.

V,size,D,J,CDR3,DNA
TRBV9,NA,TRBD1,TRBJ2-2,CASSGTGFTGELFF,TGTGCCAGCAGCGGGACAGGGTTTACCGGGGAGCTGTTTTTT
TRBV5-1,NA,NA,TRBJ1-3,CASSLAPGAGNTIYF,TGCGCCAGCAGCTTGGCCCCAGGGGCTGGAAACACCATATATTTT
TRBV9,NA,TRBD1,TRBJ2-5,CASSVDPGQAVGTQYF,TGTGCCAGCAGCGTAGATCCCGGACAGGCCGTAGGGACCCAGTACTTC
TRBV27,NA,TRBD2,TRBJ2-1,CASSKLAGGFNEQFF,TGTGCCAGCAGTAAACTAGCGGGGGGTTTCAATGAGCAGTTCTTC
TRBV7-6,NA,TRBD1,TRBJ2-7,CASRPEDRAEQYF,TGTGCCAGCAGACCCGAGGACAGGGCCGAGCAGTACTTC
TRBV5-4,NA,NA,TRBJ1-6,CASSPDRTFNSPLHF,TGTGCCAGCAGCCCCGACAGGACGTTTAATTCACCCCTCCACTTT
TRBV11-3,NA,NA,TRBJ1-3,CASSSRGGNTIYF,TGTGCCAGCAGCTCAAGGGGTGGAAACACCATATATTTT
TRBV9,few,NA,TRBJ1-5,CASSVAGEGQPQHF,TGTGCCAGCAGCGTAGCAGGGGAGGGTCAGCCCCAGCATTTT
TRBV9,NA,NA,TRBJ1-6,CASSGEGVPYNSPLHF,TGTGCCAGCAGCGGAGAGGGGGTCCCCTATAATTCACCCCTCCACTTT
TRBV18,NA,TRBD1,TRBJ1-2,CASRPGQGAPNYGYTF,TGTGCCAGCCGGCCGGGACAGGGGGCACCTAACTATGGCTACACCTTC
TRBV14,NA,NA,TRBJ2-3,CASSPRLETAGTDTQYF,TGTGCCAGCAGCCCTAGACTAGAGACCGCCGGCACAGATACGCAGTATTTT
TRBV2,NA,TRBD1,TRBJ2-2,CASSKSYPGQGSGELFF,TGTGCCAGCAGTAAATCATATCCGGGACAGGGTTCCGGGGAGCTGTTTTTT
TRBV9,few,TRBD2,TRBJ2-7,CASSAGSGGPTYEQYF,TGTGCCAGCAGCGCGGGTAGCGGGGGACCGACTTACGAGCAGTACTTC
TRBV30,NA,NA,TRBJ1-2,CAAGGHYGYTF,TGTGCTGCGGGGGGCCACTATGGCTACACCTTC
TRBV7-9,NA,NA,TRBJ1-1,CASSLGVGRGTEAFF,TGTGCCAGCAGCTTAGGGGTTGGACGGGGCACTGAAGCTTTCTTT
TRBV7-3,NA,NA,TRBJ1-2,CASSLGPASNYGYTF,TGTGCCAGCAGCTTAGGGCCAGCCTCTAACTATGGCTACACCTTC
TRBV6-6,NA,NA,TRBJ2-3,CASSYIRGTDTQYF,TGTGCCAGCAGTTATATACGGGGCACAGATACGCAGTATTTT
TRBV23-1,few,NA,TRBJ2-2,CASSQSRGARELFF,TGCGCCAGCAGTCAATCTCGGGGGGCTCGGGAGCTGTTTTTT
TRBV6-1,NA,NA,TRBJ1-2,CASSEIGGYGYTF,TGTGCCAGCAGTGAAATAGGGGGCTATGGCTACACCTTC
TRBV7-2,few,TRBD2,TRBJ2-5,CASSLALAGGQETQYF,TGTGCCAGCAGCTTAGCTCTAGCGGGGGGCCAAGAGACCCAGTACTTC
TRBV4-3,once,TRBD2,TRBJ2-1,CASSQEFQAGGNNEQFF,TGCGCCAGCAGCCAAGAGTTCCAAGCGGGGGGCAACAATGAGCAGTTCTTC
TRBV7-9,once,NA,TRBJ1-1,CASSSGERGTEAFF,TGTGCCAGCAGCAGCGGCGAGAGGGGGACTGAAGCTTTCTTT
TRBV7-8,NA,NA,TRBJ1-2,CASSLGGQLGYGYTF,TGTGCCAGCAGCTTAGGGGGACAATTAGGCTATGGCTACACCTTC
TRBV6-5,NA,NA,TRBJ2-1,CASSYLRGNEQFF,TGTGCCAGCAGTTACCTTCGGGGGAATGAGCAGTTCTTC
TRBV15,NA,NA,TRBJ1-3,CATSRQGGVGNTIYF,TGTGCCACCAGCAGACAGGGAGGGGTGGGAAACACCATATATTTT
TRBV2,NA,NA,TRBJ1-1,CASSRRKNTEAFF,TGTGCCAGCAGTCGGCGGAAGAACACTGAAGCTTTCTTT
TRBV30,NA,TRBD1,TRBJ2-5,CAWSNRGTETQYF,TGTGCCTGGAGTAACAGGGGGACAGAGACCCAGTACTTC
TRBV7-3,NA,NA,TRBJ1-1,CASSLMGPGTEAFF,TGTGCCAGCAGCTTAATGGGGCCAGGGACTGAAGCTTTCTTT
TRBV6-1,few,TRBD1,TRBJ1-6,CASRNPGQLNSPLHF,TGTGCCAGCAGGAATCCGGGACAGCTGAATTCACCCCTCCACTTT
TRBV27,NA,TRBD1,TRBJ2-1,CASSPDAGGYNEQFF,TGTGCCAGCAGTCCCGACGCAGGGGGCTACAATGAGCAGTTCTTC
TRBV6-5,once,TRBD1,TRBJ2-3,CASNQGARGTDTQYF,TGTGCCAGCAATCAGGGGGCGCGCGGCACAGATACGCAGTATTTT
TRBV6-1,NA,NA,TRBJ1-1,CASSAAGASTEAFF,TGTGCCAGCAGTGCGGCGGGGGCGAGCACTGAAGCTTTCTTT
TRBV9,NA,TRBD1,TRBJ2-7,CASSPTGDRGVYEQYF,TGTGCCAGCAGCCCTACGGGGGACAGGGGTGTCTACGAGCAGTACTTC
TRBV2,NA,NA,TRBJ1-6,CASSARRNSPLHF,TGTGCCAGCAGTGCCCGGCGGAATTCACCCCTCCACTTT
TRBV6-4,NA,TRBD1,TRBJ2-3,CASSSDREDTQYF,TGTGCCAGCAGTAGCGACAGGGAAGATACGCAGTATTTT
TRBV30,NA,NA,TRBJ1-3,CAWSVLPGNTIYF,TGTGCCTGGAGTGTACTTCCGGGAAACACCATATATTTT
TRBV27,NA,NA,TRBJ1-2,CASSLSSGARTYGYTF,TGTGCCAGCAGTTTATCAAGCGGGGCCAGGACCTATGGCTACACCTTC
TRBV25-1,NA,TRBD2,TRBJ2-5,CASSPLAGGQETQYF,TGTGCCAGCAGTCCATTAGCGGGGGGGCAAGAGACCCAGTACTTC
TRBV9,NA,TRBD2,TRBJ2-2,CASSGRTGGSNTGELFF,TGTGCCAGCAGCGGACGAACGGGGGGATCGAACACCGGGGAGCTGTTTTTT
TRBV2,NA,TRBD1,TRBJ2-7,CASSEEWRDRPFEQYF,TGTGCCAGCAGTGAAGAGTGGCGGGACAGGCCCTTTGAGCAGTACTTC